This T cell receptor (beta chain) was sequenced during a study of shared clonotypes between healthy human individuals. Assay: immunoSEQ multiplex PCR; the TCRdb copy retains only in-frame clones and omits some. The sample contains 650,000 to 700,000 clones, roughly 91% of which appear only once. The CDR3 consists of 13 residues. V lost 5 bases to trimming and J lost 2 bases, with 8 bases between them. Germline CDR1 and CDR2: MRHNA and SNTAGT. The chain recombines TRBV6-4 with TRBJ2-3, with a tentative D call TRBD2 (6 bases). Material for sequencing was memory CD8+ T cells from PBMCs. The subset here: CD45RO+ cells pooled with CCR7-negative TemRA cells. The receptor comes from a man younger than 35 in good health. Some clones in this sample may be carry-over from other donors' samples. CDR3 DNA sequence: TGTGCCAGCAGTAGGGACTTCACAGATACGCAGTATTTT. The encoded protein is CASSRDFTDTQYF.